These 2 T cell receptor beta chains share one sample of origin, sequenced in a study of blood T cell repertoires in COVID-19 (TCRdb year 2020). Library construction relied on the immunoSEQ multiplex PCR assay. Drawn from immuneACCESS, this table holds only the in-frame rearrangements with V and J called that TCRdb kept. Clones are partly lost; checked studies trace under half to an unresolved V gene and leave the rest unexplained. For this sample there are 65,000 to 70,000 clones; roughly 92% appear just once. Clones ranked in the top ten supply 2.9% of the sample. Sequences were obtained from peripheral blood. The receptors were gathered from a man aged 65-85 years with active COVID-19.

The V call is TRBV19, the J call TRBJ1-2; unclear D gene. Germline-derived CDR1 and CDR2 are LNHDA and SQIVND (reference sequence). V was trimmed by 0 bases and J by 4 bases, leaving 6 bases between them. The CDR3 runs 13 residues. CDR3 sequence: CASSIDEGYGYTF. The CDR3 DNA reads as TGTGCCAGTAGTATAGATGAGGGCTATGGCTACACCTTC.

The CDR3 bases are TGTGCCAGCAGCTCGGGACTAGCGGATTACAATGAGCAGTTCTTC. Encoded protein: CASSSGLADYNEQFF. This chain links TRBV7-9 with TRBJ2-1, with 11 bases that match TRBD2. Germline lookup yields CDR1 SEHNR and CDR2 FQNEAQ (reference sequence). The trim removed 4 bases at V and 4 bases at J, leaving 3 bases unmatched. CDR3 length equals 15 residues.